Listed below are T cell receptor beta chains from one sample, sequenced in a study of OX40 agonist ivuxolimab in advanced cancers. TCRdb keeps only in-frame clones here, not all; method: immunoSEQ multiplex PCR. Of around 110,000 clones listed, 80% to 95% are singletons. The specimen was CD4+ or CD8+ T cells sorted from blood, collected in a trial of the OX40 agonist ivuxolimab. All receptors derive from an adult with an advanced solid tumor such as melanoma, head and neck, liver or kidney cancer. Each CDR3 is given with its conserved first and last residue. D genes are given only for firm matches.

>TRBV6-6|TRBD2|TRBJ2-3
CASRGLAGLTDTQYF
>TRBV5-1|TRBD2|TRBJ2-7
CASSFGTSGAYEQYF
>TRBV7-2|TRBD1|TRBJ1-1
CASSLGQNMNTEAFF
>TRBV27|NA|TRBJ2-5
CASSRPGGQSHF
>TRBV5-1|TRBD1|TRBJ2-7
CASSWGQGPYEQYF
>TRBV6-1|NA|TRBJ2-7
CASSMDSRSSGEQYF
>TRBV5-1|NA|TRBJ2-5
CASTGSAGWETQYF
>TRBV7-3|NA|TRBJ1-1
CASSLMYYTEAFF
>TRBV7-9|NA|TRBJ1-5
CASSPDGRGSNQPQHF
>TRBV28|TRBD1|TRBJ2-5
CASSPTVRDRGRETQYF
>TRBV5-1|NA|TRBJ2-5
CASTAGTRTQETQYF
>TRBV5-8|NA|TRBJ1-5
CASSLGGGPQHF
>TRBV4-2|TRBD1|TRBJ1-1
CASSQALRQGGTEAFF
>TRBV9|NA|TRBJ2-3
CASSVAYGTGTDTQYF
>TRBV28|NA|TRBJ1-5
CASTRQKSNQPQHF
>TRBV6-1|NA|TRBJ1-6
CASSSGSPYNSPLHF